The 7 T cell receptor beta chains reported below all come from one sample, sequenced in a study of blood T cell repertoires in COVID-19. Generated by immunoSEQ multiplex PCR, the TCRdb table keeps only in-frame clones and is missing some. This sample yields more than 50,000 clones, of which 90% are seen a single time; around 15% belongs to the top ten. The sequenced sample consisted of peripheral blood. The receptors shown here come from a human donor with active COVID-19. The donor label of this sample is uncertain.

This clone occurred a few times. V gene TRBV7-9 combines with J gene TRBJ2-7; 8 bases fit TRBD1. CDR1 is SEHNR, CDR2 FQNEAQ, per germline (reference sequence). The length of the CDR3 is 12 residues. Trimming took 5 bases from V and 11 from J; bases not matched to a gene: 8. The DNA of the CDR3 is TGTGCCAGCAGCCTGACAGGGGATAAGAAGTACTTC. Protein product: CASSLTGDKKYF.

The rearrangement links TRBV7-8 to TRBJ2-2; 10 bases line up with TRBD1. The trim removed 5 bases at V and 1 base at J, leaving 4 bases unmatched. The germline V gene has CDR1 SGHVS and CDR2 FQNEAQ. This CDR3 contains 16 residues. This chain's CDR3 is CASSPRDRGNTGELFF. CDR3 coding DNA: TGTGCCAGCAGCCCCCGGGACAGGGGGAACACCGGGGAGCTGTTTTTT.

The chain links TRBV9 to TRBJ2-1, with TRBD1 matching 10 bases. V was clipped by 4 bases and J by 7 bases; unmatched bases: 8. Looked up from germline, CDR1 is SGDLS and CDR2 is YYNGEE. This CDR3 spans 15 amino acids. CDR3 protein: CASSQSGQGENEQFF. The CDR3 DNA reads TGTGCCAGCAGCCAATCAGGACAGGGGGAGAATGAGCAGTTCTTC.

The V gene is TRBV27, the J gene TRBJ2-5; 8 bases align to TRBD1. CDR3 length equals 15 residues. Per the germline V gene, CDR1 is MNHEY and CDR2 is SMNVEV (reference sequence). V dropped 8 bases and J dropped 3; count of bases not matched to a gene: 11. In DNA, the CDR3 is TGTGCCAGCGCCGATCCAGGGGGCGAGAAAGAGACCCAGTACTTC. Translated, it gives CASADPGGEKETQYF.

The V call is TRBV5-1, the J call TRBJ2-7; 10 positions agree with TRBD1. From germline, CDR1 is SGHRS and CDR2 YFSETQ. CDR3 length: 14 residues. V shed 0 bases, J shed 5 bases, and the junction held 2 bases outside the gene matches. This CDR3 reads CASSLGDRGNEQYV. The CDR3 coding sequence is TGCGCCAGCAGCTTGGGGGACAGGGGAAACGAGCAGTACGTC.

J is TRBJ2-1 and V is TRBV27; D remains ambiguous. The germline V gene encodes CDR1 MNHEY and CDR2 SMNVEV (reference sequence). V shed 2 bases and J shed 9 bases, with 11 bases lying between them. The CDR3 has 13 residues. The CDR3 region has the DNA TGTGCCAGCAGTTTAACGGGTAACACTGAGCAGTTCTTC. It translates to CASSLTGNTEQFF.

The V and J genes are TRBV2 and TRBJ2-5; weak D call: TRBD1 (6 bases). The CDR3 contains 15 residues. CDR1 is SNHLY, CDR2 FYNNEI, per germline. Trimming left V 7 bases short and J 2 bases short, with 17 bases between. The CDR3 coding sequence is TGTGCCAGCACCCGCATGGGGGCAGGTCAAGAGACCCAGTACTTC. This translates into CASTRMGAGQETQYF.